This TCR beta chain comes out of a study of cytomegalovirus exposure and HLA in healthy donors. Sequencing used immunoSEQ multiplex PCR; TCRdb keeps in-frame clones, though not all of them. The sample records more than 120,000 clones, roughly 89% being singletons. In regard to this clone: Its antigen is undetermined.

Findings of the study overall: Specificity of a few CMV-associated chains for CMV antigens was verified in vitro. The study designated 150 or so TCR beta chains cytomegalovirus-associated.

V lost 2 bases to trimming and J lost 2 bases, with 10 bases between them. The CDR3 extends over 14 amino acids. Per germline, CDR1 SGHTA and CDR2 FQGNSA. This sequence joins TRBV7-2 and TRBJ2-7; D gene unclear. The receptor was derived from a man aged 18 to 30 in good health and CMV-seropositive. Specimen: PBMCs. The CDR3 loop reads CASSLSPRTYEQYF. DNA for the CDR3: TGTGCCAGCAGCTTAAGCCCGAGAACCTACGAGCAGTACTTC.